These T cell receptor beta chains were read from a single sample in a study of response to subunit inactivated influenza vaccine. Each CDR3 protein is one row after TCRdb ran MiXCR on the RT-PCR reads. The profile shows over 450,000 distinct CDR3 sequences, about an eighth of them singletons. The starting material was PBMCs from blood, obtained about 6 weeks after vaccination. The receptor source for this set is a man in his forties or fifties who received an inactivated influenza vaccine. Both conserved end residues are part of each CDR3. A D gene is named only where the DNA matches it firmly. Clone size appears in some rows only: once, few, many, or a class for an expanded clone.

>.|TRBV5-1|TRBJ2-3|TRBD1
CASSLVDRVWDTQYF
TGCGCCAGCAGCTTGGTGGACAGGGTGTGGGATACGCAGTATTTT
>few|TRBV4-2|TRBJ2-1|.
CASSRSGASSYNEQFF
TGTGCCAGCAGCCGGTCAGGGGCAAGCTCCTACAATGAGCAGTTCTTC
>many|TRBV6-1|TRBJ2-1|.
CASRSSSLIMDEQFF
TGTGCCAGCAGGTCTAGCAGCCTGATCATGGATGAGCAGTTCTTC
>few|TRBV5-1|TRBJ2-7|.
CASSFSGVVYEQYF
TGCGCCAGCAGCTTTTCGGGAGTTGTCTACGAGCAGTACTTC
>few|TRBV14|TRBJ2-7|.
CASSQVPGAEQYF
TGTGCCAGCAGCCAAGTACCCGGGGCCGAGCAGTACTTC
>.|TRBV19|TRBJ1-5|.
CASSMAPFSNQPQHF
TGTGCCAGTAGTATGGCCCCATTTAGCAATCAGCCCCAGCATTTT
>few|TRBV29-1|TRBJ2-1|.
CSVGGRQRYNEQFF
TGCAGCGTTGGGGGGAGGCAGAGATACAATGAGCAGTTCTTC
>.|TRBV10-3|TRBJ2-7|.
CAISEGLGTILEQYF
TGTGCCATCAGTGAGGGGCTAGGGACCATCCTCGAGCAGTACTTC
>.|TRBV14|TRBJ1-1|.
CASSGELNTEAFF
TGTGCCAGCAGCGGAGAGCTGAACACTGAAGCTTTCTTT
>few|TRBV4-3|TRBJ2-1|.
CASSQDRAGTYNEQFF
TGCGCCAGCAGCCAAGATCGGGCAGGGACCTACAATGAGCAGTTCTTC
>many|TRBV7-2|TRBJ2-4|.
CASSFTYRGGDIQYF
TGTGCCAGCAGCTTTACCTACAGGGGGGGAGACATTCAGTACTTC
>many|TRBV7-2|TRBJ2-7|TRBD2
CASSLGPSGYEQYF
TGTGCCAGCAGCTTAGGTCCTAGCGGATACGAGCAGTACTTC
>.|TRBV3-1|TRBJ2-3|.
CASSHPSKADTQYF
TGTGCCAGCAGCCATCCCAGTAAGGCAGATACGCAGTATTTT
>few|TRBV9|TRBJ2-2|TRBD1
CASSVIGTAGELFF
TGTGCCAGCAGCGTAATCGGGACAGCCGGGGAGCTGTTTTTT
>.|TRBV7-2|TRBJ2-7|TRBD2
CASSIAGSSYEQYF
TGTGCCAGTAGTATAGCGGGTAGCTCCTACGAGCAGTACTTC
>.|TRBV12-5|TRBJ2-2|.
CASGDLSGELFF
TGTGCTAGTGGCGACTTGTCGGGGGAGCTGTTTTTT
>few|TRBV6-5|TRBJ1-5|.
CASSSYLSNQPQHF
TGTGCCAGCAGTTCCTATCTTAGCAATCAGCCCCAGCATTTT
>few|TRBV7-2|TRBJ2-5|.
CASSLIGGETQYF
TGTGCCAGCAGCCTAATAGGGGGGGAGACCCAGTACTTC
>many|TRBV7-8|TRBJ2-4|.
CASSLKSWNIQYF
TGTGCCAGCAGCTTAAAGTCATGGAACATTCAGTACTTC
>many|TRBV14|TRBJ2-1|TRBD2
CASSQAGGPNEQFF
TGTGCCAGCAGCCAAGCGGGGGGGCCTAATGAGCAGTTCTTC
>.|TRBV29-1|TRBJ2-7|.
CSVFGTDTYEQYF
TGCAGCGTTTTTGGGACTGACACCTACGAGCAGTACTTC
>.|TRBV6-2/TRBV6-3|TRBJ2-1|.
CASSRIVGSYNEQFF
TGTGCCAGCAGTAGAATTGTGGGGTCCTACAATGAGCAGTTCTTC
>.|TRBV20-1|TRBJ2-7|.
CSARDGDSPVLEQYF
TGCAGTGCTAGAGATGGAGACAGCCCGGTCCTCGAGCAGTACTTC
>many|TRBV7-2|TRBJ2-1|.
CASSLSPSVVPEQFF
TGTGCCAGCAGCTTATCCCCCTCAGTAGTGCCTGAGCAGTTCTTC
>few|TRBV12-3/TRBV12-4|TRBJ2-1|.
CASSPVWGEYNEQFF
TGTGCCAGCAGTCCCGTCTGGGGGGAATACAATGAGCAGTTCTTC
>.|TRBV4-3|TRBJ2-2|.
CASSQEAVTGELFF
TGCGCCAGCAGCCAAGAGGCGGTCACCGGGGAGCTGTTTTTT
>.|TRBV12-3/TRBV12-4|TRBJ1-1|.
CASRTGTSEAFF
TGTGCCAGCAGGACCGGGACAAGTGAAGCTTTCTTT
>.|TRBV6-5|TRBJ2-1|.
CASSYSGGPRFF
TGTGCCAGCAGTTACTCGGGGGGTCCCCGGTTCTTC
>.|TRBV12-3/TRBV12-4|TRBJ1-3|TRBD1
CASTARAGGVFGNTIYF
TGTGCCAGCACCGCCCGGGCAGGGGGCGTATTCGGAAACACCATATATTTT